What follows describes a single T cell receptor beta chain. The sample belongs to a study of beta chain features in type 1 diabetes. Trimming removed 5 bases from V and 2 bases from J; junction bases left unmatched: 13. The CDR3 consists of 19 residues. Germline values: CDR1 SEHNR, CDR2 FQNEAQ (reference sequence). Sequencing targeted expressed TCRB transcripts, as all isolated RNA had been reverse transcribed. Clones were read by immunoSEQ multiplex PCR, and TCRdb kept only the in-frame ones, dropping some. The table lists roughly 240,000 clones, 13% to 15% of them singletons, with more than 0.02% in the top ten.

Sequencing was carried out using naive CD4+ T cells from blood. This TCR was recovered from a woman aged 40 to 55 in good health. The chain joins TRBV7-9 to TRBJ2-5; TRBD2 matches at 14 bases. The CDR3 region is CASSLPRLAGGPWQETQYF. The CDR3 nucleotides are TGTGCCAGCAGCCTACCTCGACTAGCGGGGGGGCCTTGGCAAGAGACCCAGTACTTC. Based on the CDR3 plus reference TRBV7-9 and TRBJ2-5, the full variable domain is DTGVSQNPRHKITKRGQNVTFRCDPISEHNRLYWYRQTLGQGPEFLTYFQNEAQLEKSRLLSDRFSAERPKGSFSTLEIQRTEQGDSAMYLCASSLPRLAGGPWQETQYFGPGTRLLVL.